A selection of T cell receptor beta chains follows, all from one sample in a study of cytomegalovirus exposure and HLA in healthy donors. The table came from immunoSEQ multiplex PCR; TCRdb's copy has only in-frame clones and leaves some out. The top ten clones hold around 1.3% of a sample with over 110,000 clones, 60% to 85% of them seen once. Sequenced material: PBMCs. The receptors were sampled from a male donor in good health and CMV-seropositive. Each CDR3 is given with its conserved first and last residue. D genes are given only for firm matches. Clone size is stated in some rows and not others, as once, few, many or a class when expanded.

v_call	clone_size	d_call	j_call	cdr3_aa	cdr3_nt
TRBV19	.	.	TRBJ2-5	CASSIQPTRETQYF	TGTGCCAGTAGTATTCAACCCACGCGAGAGACCCAGTACTTC
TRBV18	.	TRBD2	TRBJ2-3	CASSQRTGGGTDTQYF	TGTGCCAGCTCACAACGAACGGGAGGCGGCACAGATACGCAGTATTTT
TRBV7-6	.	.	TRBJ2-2	CASSFAGSGELFF	TGTGCCAGCAGCTTCGCCGGGTCCGGGGAGCTGTTTTTT
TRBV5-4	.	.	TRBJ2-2	CASSRVANTGELFF	TGTGCCAGCAGCCGCGTAGCGAACACCGGGGAGCTGTTTTTT
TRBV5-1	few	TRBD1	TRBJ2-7	CASSLGQGRSYEQYF	TGCGCCAGCAGCTTGGGACAGGGGAGATCCTACGAGCAGTACTTC
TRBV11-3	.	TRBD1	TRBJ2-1	CASSLSVWGLRTTGGNEQFF	TGTGCCAGCAGCTTAAGTGTCTGGGGCCTGAGGACTACAGGGGGCAATGAGCAGTTCTTC
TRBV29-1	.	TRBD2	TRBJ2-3	CSVEGLAGDLADTQYF	TGCAGCGTTGAAGGGCTAGCGGGAGATCTCGCAGATACGCAGTATTTT
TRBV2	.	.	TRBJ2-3	CAIRGGLDTQYF	TGTGCCATCAGGGGGGGGCTTGATACGCAGTATTTT
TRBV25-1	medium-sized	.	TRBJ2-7	CASSEYGGGRLHYEQYF	TGTGCCAGCAGTGAATATGGTGGCGGCAGATTACACTACGAGCAGTACTTC
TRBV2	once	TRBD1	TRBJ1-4	CASSVDDRGGEKLFF	TGTGCCAGCAGTGTCGACGACAGGGGCGGTGAAAAACTGTTTTTT
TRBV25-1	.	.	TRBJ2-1	CASSTSDRGNNEQFF	.
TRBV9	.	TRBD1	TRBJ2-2	CASSDTGAGELFF	TGTGCCAGCAGTGACACAGGGGCCGGGGAGCTGTTTTTT
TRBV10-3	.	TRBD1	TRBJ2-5	CAISPGQGVGETQYF	TGTGCCATCAGTCCCGGACAGGGGGTTGGCGAGACCCAGTACTTC
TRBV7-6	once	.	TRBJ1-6	CASSYGEESPLHF	TGTGCCAGCAGCTACGGGGAGGAATCACCCCTCCACTTT
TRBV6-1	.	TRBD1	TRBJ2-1	CASSETGQLIDEQFF	TGTGCCAGCAGTGAAACGGGACAGCTCATCGATGAGCAGTTCTTC
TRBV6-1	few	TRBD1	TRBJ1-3	CASGTGDGNTIYF	TGTGCCAGCGGGACAGGGGATGGAAACACCATATATTTT
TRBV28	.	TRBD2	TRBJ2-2	CASSFGGSVTGELFF	TGTGCCAGCAGTTTCGGCGGGAGCGTCACCGGGGAGCTGTTTTTT